Reported below is one T cell receptor (beta chain). The antigen remains unidentified. This specimen belongs to a study of cytomegalovirus exposure and HLA in healthy donors. Study-level points and caveats: Cytomegalovirus status was reportedly diagnosed by the classifier with high sensitivity and specificity. Presence/absence analyses assumed roughly uniform sequencing depth across donors.

Germline CDR1 and CDR2: SGDLS and YYNGEE. V was cut by 3 bases and J by 3 bases, with 17 bases left in between. The CDR3 consists of 16 residues. It was with 60 Vbeta and 13 Jbeta primers that the PCR ran. Some clones are missing from TCRdb's copy, which holds only in-frame ones; the method was immunoSEQ multiplex PCR. The repertoire consists of 140,000 to 150,000 clones, with roughly 9.4% occurring once and the leading ten covering 1.5% to 2%. The material sequenced was PBMCs. The V call is TRBV9, the J call TRBJ2-3, with a possible D match to TRBD2 (7 bases). This receptor was identified in a male donor in good health and CMV-seronegative. The CDR3 spells CASSALSGGATDTQYF. CDR3 DNA: TGTGCCAGCAGCGCCCTCTCGGGGGGCGCGACAGATACGCAGTATTTT.